This T cell receptor (beta chain) appears in the sequencing data of a study of molecular identifiers for immune sequencing clone quantification. The study, taken as a whole, reports: Clonotypes topping 20 RNA copies carried over 98% of effector molecules but under 1% of naive ones.

TCRdb called the PCR reads again in MiXCR, with one record for every CDR3 protein. The data hold about 100,000 distinct CDR3 sequences, with around 30% observed a single time. Points on this clonotype: Its target is not known. Given a much more abundant clone one base away, this may be a read error. The missing conserved phenylalanine or tryptophan at the end of this CDR3 makes a read error likely.

The material sequenced was naive CD8+ T cells from blood, with Jurkat cell RNA spiked in. The subset was: FACS-sorted CD8+CD4-CCR7+CD45RA+ naive T cells. This TCR derives from a human donor in good health. Some libraries in this study had Jurkat cell RNA spiked in.

The CDR3 DNA is TGCGCCAGCAGCCAAGCCCCTCTTGCTGAAGCTTTCTAT. As protein: CASSQAPLAEAFY. The chain joins TRBV4-3 to TRBJ1-1; no definite D call. This CDR3 comprises 13 residues. Germline V lookup: CDR1 LGHNA, CDR2 YSLEER. Trimming pared 1 base from V and 6 bases from J, leaving 9 bases between.